This T cell receptor beta chain derives from a study of shared clonotypes between healthy human individuals. Study background: The donor group consisted of two women and a few men, aged 18 to 49.

From germline, CDR1 is WNHNN and CDR2 SYGVQD (reference sequence). This CDR3 comprises 14 residues. V was pared by 0 bases and J by 3 bases, with 7 bases between. Every donor, a Caucasian adult, lived in Nashville, Tennessee. Concerning this clone itself: Additional DNA sequences in this sample encode the identical CDR3.

TCRdb's table, derived via immunoSEQ multiplex PCR, lists solely in-frame clones and lacks some. The repertoire holds 2 million to 3 million clones, with around 94% as singletons. The material sequenced was naive CD4+ T cells sorted from blood. The subset is: CD45RA+ positively selected. The V gene is TRBV10-1, the J gene TRBJ2-3, with unresolved D. The sequence was obtained from a man younger than 30 in good health. CDR3 sequence (DNA): TGCGCCAGCAGTGAGTCGACGGCTACAGATACGCAGTATTTT. Translated: CASSESTATDTQYF.